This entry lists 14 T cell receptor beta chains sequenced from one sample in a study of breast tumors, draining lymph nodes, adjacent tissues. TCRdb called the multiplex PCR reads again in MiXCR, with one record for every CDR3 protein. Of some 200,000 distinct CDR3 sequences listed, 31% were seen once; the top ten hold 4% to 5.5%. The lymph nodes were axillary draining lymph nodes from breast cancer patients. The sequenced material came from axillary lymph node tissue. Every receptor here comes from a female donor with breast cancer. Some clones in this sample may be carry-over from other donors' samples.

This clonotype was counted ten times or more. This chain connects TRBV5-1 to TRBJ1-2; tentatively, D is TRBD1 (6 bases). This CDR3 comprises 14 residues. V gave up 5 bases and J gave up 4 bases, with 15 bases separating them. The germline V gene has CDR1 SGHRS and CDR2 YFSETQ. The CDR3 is CASSYGQSIYGYTF. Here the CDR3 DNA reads TGCGCCAGCAGTTACGGACAGTCGATCTATGGCTACACCTTC.

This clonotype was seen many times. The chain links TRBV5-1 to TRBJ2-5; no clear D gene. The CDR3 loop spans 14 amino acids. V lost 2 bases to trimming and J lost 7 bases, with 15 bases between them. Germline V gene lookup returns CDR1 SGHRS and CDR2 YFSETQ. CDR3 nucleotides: TGCGCCAGCAGCTTTGGACGGTCTCAGATGACCCAGTACTTC. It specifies CASSFGRSQMTQYF.

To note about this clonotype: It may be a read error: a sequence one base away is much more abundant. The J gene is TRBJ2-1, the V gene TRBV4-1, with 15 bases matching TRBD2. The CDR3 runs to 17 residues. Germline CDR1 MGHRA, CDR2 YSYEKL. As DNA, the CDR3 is TGCACCAGCAGCCCTACTAAAGGACTAGCGGGGGGGAATGAGCAGTTCTTC. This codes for CTSSPTKGLAGGNEQFF.

CDR3 in amino acids: CASRSGGSSYNEQFF. The DNA of the CDR3 is TGTGCCAGCAGATCCGGGGGGAGCTCCTACAATGAGCAGTTCTTC. This rearrangement joins TRBV6-2 or TRBV6-3 to TRBJ2-1, with 7 bases matching TRBD2. CDR3 length: 15 residues. V trimming: 6 bases; J trimming: 0 bases; junction bases outside the gene matches: 5. Germline loops: CDR1 MNHEY, CDR2 SVGEGT.

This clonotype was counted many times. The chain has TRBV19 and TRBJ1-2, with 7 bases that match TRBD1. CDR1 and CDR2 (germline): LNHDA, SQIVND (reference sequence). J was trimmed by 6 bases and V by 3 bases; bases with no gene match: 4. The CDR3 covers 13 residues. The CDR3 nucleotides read TGTGCCAGTAGTATGGAGGGGGCGAATGGCTACACCTTC. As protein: CASSMEGANGYTF.

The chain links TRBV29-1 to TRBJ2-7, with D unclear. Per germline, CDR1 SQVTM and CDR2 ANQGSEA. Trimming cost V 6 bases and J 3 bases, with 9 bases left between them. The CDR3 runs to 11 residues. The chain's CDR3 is CSVTFGYEQYF. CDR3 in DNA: TGCAGCGTAACCTTCGGCTACGAGCAGTACTTC.

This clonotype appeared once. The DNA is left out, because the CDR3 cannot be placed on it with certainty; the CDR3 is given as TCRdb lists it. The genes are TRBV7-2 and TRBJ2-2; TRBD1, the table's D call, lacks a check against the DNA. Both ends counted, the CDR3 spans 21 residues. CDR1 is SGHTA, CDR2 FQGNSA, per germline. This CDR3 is CASSRTGREQYFGPGTGELFF.

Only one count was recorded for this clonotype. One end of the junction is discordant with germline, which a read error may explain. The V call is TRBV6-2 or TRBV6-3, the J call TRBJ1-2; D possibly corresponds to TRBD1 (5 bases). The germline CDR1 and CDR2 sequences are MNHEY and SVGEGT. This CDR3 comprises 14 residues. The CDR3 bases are TGTGCCAACAGTTACGACAACAGGACCTATGGCTACACCTTC. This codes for CANSYDNRTYGYTF.

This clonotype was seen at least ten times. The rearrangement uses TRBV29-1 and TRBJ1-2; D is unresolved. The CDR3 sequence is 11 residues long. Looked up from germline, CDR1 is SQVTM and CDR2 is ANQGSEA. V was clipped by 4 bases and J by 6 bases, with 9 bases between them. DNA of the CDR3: TGCAGCGTTGTGTATGGGAATGGCTACACCTTC. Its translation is CSVVYGNGYTF.

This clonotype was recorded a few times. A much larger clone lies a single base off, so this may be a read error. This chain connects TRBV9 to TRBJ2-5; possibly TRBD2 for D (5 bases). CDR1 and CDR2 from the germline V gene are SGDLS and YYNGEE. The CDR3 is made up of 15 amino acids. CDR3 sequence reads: CASSVLAKAQETPYF. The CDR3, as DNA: TGTGCCAGCAGCGTATTAGCGAAAGCACAAGAGACCCCGTACTTC. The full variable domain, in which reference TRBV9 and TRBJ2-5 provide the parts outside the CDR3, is DSGVTQTPKHLITATGQRVTLRCSPRSGDLSVYWYQQSLDQGLQFLIQYYNGEERAKGNILERFSAQQFPDLHSELNLSSLELGDSALYFCASSVLAKAQETPYFGPGTRLLVL.

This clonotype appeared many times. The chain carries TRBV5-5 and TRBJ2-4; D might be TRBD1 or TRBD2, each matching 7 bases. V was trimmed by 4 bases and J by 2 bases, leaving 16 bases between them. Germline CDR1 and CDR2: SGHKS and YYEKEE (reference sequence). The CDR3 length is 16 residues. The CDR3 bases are TGTGCCAGCAGCCCCCTGGGAGGGGGCTCCAAAAACATTCAGTACTTC. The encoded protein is CASSPLGGGSKNIQYF.

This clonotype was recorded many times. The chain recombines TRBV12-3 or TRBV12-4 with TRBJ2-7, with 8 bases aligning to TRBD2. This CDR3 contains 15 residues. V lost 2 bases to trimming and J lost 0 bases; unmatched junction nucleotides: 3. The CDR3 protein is CASSLSGTSSYEQYF. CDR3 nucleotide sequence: TGTGCCAGCAGTTTATCCGGGACTAGCTCCTACGAGCAGTACTTC.

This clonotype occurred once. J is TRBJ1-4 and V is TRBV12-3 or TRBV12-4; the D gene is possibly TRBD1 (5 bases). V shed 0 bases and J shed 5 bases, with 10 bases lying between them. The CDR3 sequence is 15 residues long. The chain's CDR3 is CASSLAGRDNEKLFF. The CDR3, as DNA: TGTGCCAGCAGTTTAGCGGGTAGGGACAATGAAAAACTGTTTTTT.

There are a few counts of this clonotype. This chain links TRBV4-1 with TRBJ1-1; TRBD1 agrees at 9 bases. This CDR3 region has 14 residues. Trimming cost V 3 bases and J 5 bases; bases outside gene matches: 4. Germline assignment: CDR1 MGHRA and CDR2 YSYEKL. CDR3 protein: CASSHNRGRTEAFF. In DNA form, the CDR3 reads TGCGCCAGCAGCCATAACAGGGGGCGGACTGAAGCTTTCTTT.